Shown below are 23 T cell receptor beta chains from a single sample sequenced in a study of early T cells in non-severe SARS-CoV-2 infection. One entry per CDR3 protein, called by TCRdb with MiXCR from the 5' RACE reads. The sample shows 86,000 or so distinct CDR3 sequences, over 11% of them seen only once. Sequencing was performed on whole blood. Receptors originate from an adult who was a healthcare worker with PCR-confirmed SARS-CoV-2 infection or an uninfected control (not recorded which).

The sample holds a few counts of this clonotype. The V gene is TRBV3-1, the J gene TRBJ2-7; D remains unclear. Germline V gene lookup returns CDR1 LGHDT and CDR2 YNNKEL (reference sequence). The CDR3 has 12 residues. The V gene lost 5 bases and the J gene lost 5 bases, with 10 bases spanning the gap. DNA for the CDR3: TGTGCCAGCAGCTTCACTTCTAACGAGCAGTACTTC. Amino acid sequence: CASSFTSNEQYF.

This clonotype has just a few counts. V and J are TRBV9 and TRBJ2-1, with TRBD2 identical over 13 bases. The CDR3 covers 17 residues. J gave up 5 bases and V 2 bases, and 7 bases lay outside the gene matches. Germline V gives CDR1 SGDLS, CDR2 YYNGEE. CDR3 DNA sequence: TGTGCCAGCAGCGTCTCGACTAGCGGGAGGTATAACAATGAGCAGTTCTTC. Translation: CASSVSTSGRYNNEQFF.

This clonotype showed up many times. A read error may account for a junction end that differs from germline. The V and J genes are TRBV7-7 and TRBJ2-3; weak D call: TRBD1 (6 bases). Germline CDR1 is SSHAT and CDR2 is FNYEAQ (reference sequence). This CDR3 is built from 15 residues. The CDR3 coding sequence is TGTGCTAGCAGCTTTACGGACAGCATCACAGATACGCAGTATTTT. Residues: CASSFTDSITDTQYF.

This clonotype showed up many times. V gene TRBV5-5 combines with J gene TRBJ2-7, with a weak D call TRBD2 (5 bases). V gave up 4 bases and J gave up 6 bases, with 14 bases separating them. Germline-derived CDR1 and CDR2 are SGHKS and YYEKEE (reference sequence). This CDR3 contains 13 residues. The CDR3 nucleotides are TGTGCCAGCAGCCGCGGAGTCGAGGGCGAGCAGTACTTC. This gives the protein CASSRGVEGEQYF.

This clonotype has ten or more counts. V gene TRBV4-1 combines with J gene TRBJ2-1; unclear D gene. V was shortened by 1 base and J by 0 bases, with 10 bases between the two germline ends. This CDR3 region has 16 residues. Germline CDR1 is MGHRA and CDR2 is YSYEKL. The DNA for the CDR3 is TGCGCCAGCAGCCAAGTTGATATCCTCTCCTACAATGAGCAGTTCTTC. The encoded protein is CASSQVDILSYNEQFF.

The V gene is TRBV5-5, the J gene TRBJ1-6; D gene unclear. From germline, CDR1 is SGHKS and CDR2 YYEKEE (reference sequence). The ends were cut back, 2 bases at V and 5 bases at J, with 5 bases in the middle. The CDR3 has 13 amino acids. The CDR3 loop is CASSLVDNSPLHF. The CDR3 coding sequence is TGTGCCAGCAGCTTAGTTGATAATTCACCCCTCCACTTT.

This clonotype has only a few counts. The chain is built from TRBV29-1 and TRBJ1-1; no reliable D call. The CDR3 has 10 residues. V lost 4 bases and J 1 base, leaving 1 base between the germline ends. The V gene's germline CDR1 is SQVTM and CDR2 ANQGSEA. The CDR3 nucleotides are TGCAGCGTTGCGAACACTGAAGCTTTCTTT. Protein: CSVANTEAFF.

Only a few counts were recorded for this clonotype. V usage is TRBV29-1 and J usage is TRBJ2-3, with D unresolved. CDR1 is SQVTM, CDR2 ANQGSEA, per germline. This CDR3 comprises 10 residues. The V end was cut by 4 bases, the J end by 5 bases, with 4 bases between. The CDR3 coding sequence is TGCAGCGTTGGGGGAGATACGCAGTATTTT. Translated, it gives CSVGGDTQYF.

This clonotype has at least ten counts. For the CDR3, the DNA is TGTGCCAGCAGTGACAGGGGGGCCCCCTACAATGAGCAGTTCTTC. This encodes CASSDRGAPYNEQFF. The V and J genes are TRBV6-1 and TRBJ2-1; a possible D gene is TRBD1 (7 bases). In germline, CDR1 is MNHNS, CDR2 SASEGT. This CDR3 has 15 residues. Trimming cost V 3 bases and J 2 bases, with 11 bases left between them.

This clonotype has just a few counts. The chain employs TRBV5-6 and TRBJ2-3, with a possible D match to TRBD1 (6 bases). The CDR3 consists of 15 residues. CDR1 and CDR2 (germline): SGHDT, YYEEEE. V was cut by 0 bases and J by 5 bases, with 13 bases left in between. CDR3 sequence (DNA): TGTGCCAGCAGCTTGGGTGGAACAGGGAAAGATACGCAGTATTTT. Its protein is CASSLGGTGKDTQYF.

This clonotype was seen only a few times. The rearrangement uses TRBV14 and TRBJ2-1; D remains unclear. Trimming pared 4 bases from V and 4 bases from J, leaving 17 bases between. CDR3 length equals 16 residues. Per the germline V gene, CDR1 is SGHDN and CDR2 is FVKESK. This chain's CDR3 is CASSLSLSRFYNEQFF. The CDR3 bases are TGTGCCAGCAGCCTCAGCCTGTCTCGGTTTTACAATGAGCAGTTCTTC. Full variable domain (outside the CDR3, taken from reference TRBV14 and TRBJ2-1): EAGVTQFPSHSVIEKGQTVTLRCDPISGHDNLYWYRRVMGKEIKFLLHFVKESKQDESGMPNNRFLAERTGGTYSTLKVQPAELEDSGVYFCASSLSLSRFYNEQFFGPGTRLTVL.

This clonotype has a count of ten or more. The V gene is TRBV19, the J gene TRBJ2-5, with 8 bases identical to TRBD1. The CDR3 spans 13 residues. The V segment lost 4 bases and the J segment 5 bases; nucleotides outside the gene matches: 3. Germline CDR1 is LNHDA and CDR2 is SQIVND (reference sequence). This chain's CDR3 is CASSTDRGETQYF. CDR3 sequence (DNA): TGTGCCAGTAGTACCGACAGGGGTGAGACCCAGTACTTC.

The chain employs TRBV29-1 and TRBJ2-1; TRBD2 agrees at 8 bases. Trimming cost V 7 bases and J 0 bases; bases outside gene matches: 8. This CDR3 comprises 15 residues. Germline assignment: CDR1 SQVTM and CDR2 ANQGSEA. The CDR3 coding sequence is TGCAGCGGGGATAGCGGGGCCGGCTCCTACAATGAGCAGTTCTTC. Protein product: CSGDSGAGSYNEQFF.

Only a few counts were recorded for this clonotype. In DNA, the CDR3 is TGTGCCTGGAGCGCGCAGGGGGATCAGCCCCAGCATTTT. It is translated as CAWSAQGDQPQHF. The rearrangement uses TRBV30 and TRBJ1-5; TRBD1 agrees at 7 bases. The CDR3 consists of 13 residues. Germline values: CDR1 GTSNPN, CDR2 SVGIG (reference sequence). V shed 3 bases, J shed 5 bases, and the junction held 4 bases outside the gene matches.

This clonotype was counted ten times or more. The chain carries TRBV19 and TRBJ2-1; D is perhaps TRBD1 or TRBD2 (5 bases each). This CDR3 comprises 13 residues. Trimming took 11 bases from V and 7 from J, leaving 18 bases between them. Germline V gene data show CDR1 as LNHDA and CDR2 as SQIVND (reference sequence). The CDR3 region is CASRPGPGNEQFF. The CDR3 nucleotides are TGTGCCTCGCGTCCGGGACCGGGAAATGAGCAGTTCTTC.

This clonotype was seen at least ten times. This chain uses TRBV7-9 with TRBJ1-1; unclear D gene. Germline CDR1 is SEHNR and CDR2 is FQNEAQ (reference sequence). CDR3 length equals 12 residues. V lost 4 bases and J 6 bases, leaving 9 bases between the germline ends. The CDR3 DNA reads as TGTGCCAGCAGCTCGCCTGTAGCTGAAGCTTTCTTT. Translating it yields CASSSPVAEAFF.

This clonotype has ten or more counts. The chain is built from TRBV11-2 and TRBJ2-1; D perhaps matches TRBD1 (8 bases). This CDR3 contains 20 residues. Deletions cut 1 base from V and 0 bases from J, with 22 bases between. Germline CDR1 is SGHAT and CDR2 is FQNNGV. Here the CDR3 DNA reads TGTGCCAGCAGCTTAGTCGCGGCAGGGGGCAGCGGGATCTCCTACAATGAGCAGTTCTTC. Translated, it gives CASSLVAAGGSGISYNEQFF.

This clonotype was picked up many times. The DNA of the CDR3 is TGTGCCAGCAGCTTACAGGCTAGCGGGAGGGCAGATACGCAGTATTTT. It encodes CASSLQASGRADTQYF. The chain recombines TRBV11-2 with TRBJ2-3, with 12 bases fitting TRBD2. V lost 2 bases, J lost 4 bases, and 4 bases stayed unmatched. The CDR3 has 16 residues. Per the germline V gene, CDR1 is SGHAT and CDR2 is FQNNGV.

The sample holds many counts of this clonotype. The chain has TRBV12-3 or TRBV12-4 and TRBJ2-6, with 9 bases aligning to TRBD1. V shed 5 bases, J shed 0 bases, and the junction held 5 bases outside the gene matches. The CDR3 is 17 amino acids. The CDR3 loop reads CASSAGTGRSGANVLTF. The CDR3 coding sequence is TGTGCCAGCAGTGCCGGGACAGGGCGCTCTGGGGCCAACGTCCTGACTTTC.

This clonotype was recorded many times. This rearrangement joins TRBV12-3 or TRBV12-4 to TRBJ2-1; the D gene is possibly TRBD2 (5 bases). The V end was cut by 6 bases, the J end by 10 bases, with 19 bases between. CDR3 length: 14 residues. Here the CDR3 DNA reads TGTGCCAGCAGAGAATCTTCCGGGCGGGCGGAGCAGTTCTTC. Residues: CASRESSGRAEQFF.

CDR3 amino acids: CASSQDSEQYF. In DNA form, the CDR3 reads TGTGCCAGCAGCCAAGATTCCGAGCAGTACTTC. V and J are TRBV4-2 and TRBJ2-7, with unresolved D. Germline V CDR1 and CDR2: LGHNA, YNFKEQ. Trimming removed 0 bases at V and 6 bases at J, with 3 bases between. The CDR3 is 11 amino acids.

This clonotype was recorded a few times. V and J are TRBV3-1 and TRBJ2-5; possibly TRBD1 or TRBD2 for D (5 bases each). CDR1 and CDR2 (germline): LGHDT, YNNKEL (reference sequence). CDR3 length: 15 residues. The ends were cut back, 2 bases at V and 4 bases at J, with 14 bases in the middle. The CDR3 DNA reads TGTGCCAGCAGCCAAACTATGGGACCGGGAGAGACCCAGTACTTC. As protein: CASSQTMGPGETQYF.

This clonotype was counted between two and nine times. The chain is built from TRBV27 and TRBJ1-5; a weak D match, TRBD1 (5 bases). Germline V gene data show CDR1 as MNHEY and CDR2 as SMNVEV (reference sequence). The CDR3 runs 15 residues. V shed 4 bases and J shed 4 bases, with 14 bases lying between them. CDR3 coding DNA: TGTGCCAGCAGTTATGACATGGGGGATAATCAGCCCCAGCATTTT. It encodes CASSYDMGDNQPQHF.